Described below is a single T cell receptor (beta chain) sequence and its context. The antigen it binds to is not known. One base away there is no much larger clone; base qualities are not given. Including cysteine and phenylalanine, the CDR3 has 17 amino acids. The entry retains the CDR3 DNA only, 51 bases that are in frame from base 1. The CDR1 and CDR2 encoded by the germline V gene (reference sequence) are DFQATT and SNEGSKA. Trimming costs V 1 base and J 3 bases, and their ends lie 22 bases apart. This record belongs to a study of T cell repertoires in cytomegalovirus infection (dated by TCRdb to between 2017 and 2020). Study-level background: Donor HLA type was relevant to the analysis, as public TCR beta signatures indicated carriage of CMV infection together with the matching HLA type.

TCRdb shows the sequencer as Illumina HiSeq 1500. TCRdb trimmed public reads at Q25 via fastp, called clones via MiXCR and kept in-frame beta chains. A single entry per CDR3 protein holds the most common genes and DNA from its merged rows. This sample has 150,000 to 200,000 distinct CDR3 sequences in its table, and 17% of those were observed once. The ten largest clones add up to 20% to 25% of the sample. What the research found in general, with its limitations: Carriers of CMV infection plus the relevant HLA type were discriminated by the cumulative frequency of public TCR beta family members in the study cohort and in an independent approximately 360-donor cohort. The ex vivo response was dominated by HLA-C-restricted CMV-specific TCR beta clonotypes, which also provided the single most frequent clonotype in two of eight donors.

This receptor was taken from a human donor in good health (CMV status not recorded). Some clones in this sample may be carry-over from other donors' samples. In this chain, TRBV20-1 is recombined with TRBJ2-7; tentative D gene TRBD1, with 7 bases matching. Sample: CD8+ T cells from PBMCs. The nucleotide sequence is given as TGCAGTGCTAGAGGGGTAGTATTGGGGGGACAGAGCTACGAGCAGTACTTC. This codes for CSARGVVLGGQSYEQYF.